One sample yielded the 9 T cell receptor beta chains listed below, sequenced in a study of T cell repertoires in cytomegalovirus infection. The antigens these receptors bind are not known. TCRdb used MiXCR to reprocess the reads, holding one entry per CDR3 protein. The sample has about 890,000 distinct CDR3 sequences, roughly 30% seen once. Sample: cultured CD8+ T cells from PBMCs, taken from culture after CMV antigen stimulation. The source is a human donor in good health (CMV status not recorded). Some clones in this sample may be carry-over from other donors' samples.

The chain links TRBV7-8 to TRBJ2-7, with D perhaps matching TRBD2 (6 bases). This CDR3 has 14 residues. V shed 2 bases and J shed 3 bases, with 11 bases lying between them. CDR1 is SGHVS and CDR2 is FQNEAQ in the germline V gene. CDR3 sequence: CASSLPGLLYEQYF. The CDR3 DNA follows: TGTGCCAGCAGCTTACCGGGACTTCTCTACGAGCAGTACTTC.

This clonotype was seen more than once but under ten times. This rearrangement joins TRBV4-1 to TRBJ2-3, with 8 positions matching TRBD2. From germline, CDR1 is MGHRA and CDR2 YSYEKL. Losses at the gene ends were 2 bases for V and 6 bases for J; bases not matched to a gene: 16. The CDR3 totals 18 residues. The CDR3 nucleotides are TGCGCCAGCAGCCAATACACTCCAGGCGGGGGGCGCTGGGATACGCAGTATTTT. Protein product: CASSQYTPGGGRWDTQYF.

This clonotype was seen at least ten times. This chain uses TRBV7-9 with TRBJ1-2, with no clear D. Trimming pared 8 bases from V and 2 bases from J, leaving 12 bases between. CDR1 is SEHNR and CDR2 is FQNEAQ in the germline V gene (reference sequence). The CDR3 spans 13 residues. This CDR3 is CASGLGVNYGYTF. For the CDR3, the DNA is TGTGCCAGCGGTTTAGGTGTAAACTATGGCTACACCTTC.

This clonotype was detected a few times. V usage is TRBV7-9 and J usage is TRBJ2-1, with D tentatively TRBD1 (5 bases). Trimming took off 5 bases at V and 10 bases at J, with 9 bases between the two ends. Germline V lookup: CDR1 SEHNR, CDR2 FQNEAQ (reference sequence). CDR3 length: 11 residues. Here the CDR3 reads CASSARTEQFF. CDR3 DNA: TGTGCCAGCAGCGCCCGGACAGAGCAGTTCTTC.

The chain uses TRBV27 and TRBJ1-2; TRBD1 aligns across 9 bases. CDR1 and CDR2 (germline): MNHEY, SMNVEV (reference sequence). This CDR3 contains 16 residues. Losses at the gene ends were 7 bases for V and 2 bases for J; bases not matched to a gene: 11. In DNA, the CDR3 is TGTGCCAGCACCCCTTTCCCCACAGGGGGCAACTATGGCTACACCTTC. This gives the protein CASTPFPTGGNYGYTF.

The rearrangement joins TRBV5-1 to TRBJ2-1, with 11 bases lining up with TRBD1. The V and J ends lost 4 bases and 4 bases, in that order; junction bases with no gene match: 10. Per germline, CDR1 SGHRS and CDR2 YFSETQ. The CDR3 is 17 amino acids. The CDR3 reads CASSRTGTGGSYNEQFF. The DNA for the CDR3 is TGCGCCAGCAGCAGAACCGGGACAGGGGGAAGTTACAATGAGCAGTTCTTC.

The table lists this clonotype with a few counts. This chain joins TRBV27 and TRBJ2-1, with D unclear. V dropped 1 base and J dropped 12 bases, with 10 bases sitting between them. CDR1 is MNHEY and CDR2 is SMNVEV in the germline V gene (reference sequence). CDR3 size: 12 residues. CDR3 region: CASSLFGAAQFF. The CDR3 nucleotides are TGTGCCAGCAGTTTATTCGGAGCCGCGCAGTTCTTC.

This clonotype has just a few counts. The gene calls are TRBV19 and TRBJ2-5; the match to TRBD1 covers 7 bases. The CDR3 runs 16 residues. Germline V gene sequence: CDR1 LNHDA, CDR2 SQIVND (reference sequence). V dropped 2 bases and J dropped 5; count of bases not matched to a gene: 11. The CDR3 DNA sequence: TGTGCCAGTAGTATACGGACAGGACCAAGGTGGGAGACCCAGTACTTC. This encodes CASSIRTGPRWETQYF.

This clonotype was counted between two and nine times. The chain uses TRBV19 and TRBJ1-1; D is unclear. Trimming took off 0 bases at V and 1 base at J, with 9 bases between the two ends. The length of the CDR3 is 15 residues. The germline V gene encodes CDR1 LNHDA and CDR2 SQIVND (reference sequence). CDR3 protein: CASSIDFQSNTEAFF. In DNA, the CDR3 is TGTGCCAGTAGTATAGATTTCCAGTCGAACACTGAAGCTTTCTTT. The variable domain in full, with the rest retrieved from reference TRBV19 and TRBJ1-1, is DGGITQSPKYLFRKEGQNVTLSCEQNLNHDAMYWYRQDPGQGLRLIYYSQIVNDFQKGDIAEGYSVSREKKESFPLTVTSAQKNPTAFYLCASSIDFQSNTEAFFGQGTRLTVV.